These 13 T cell receptor beta chains were all obtained from the same sample, sequenced in a study of shared clonotypes between healthy human individuals. TCRdb's table, derived via immunoSEQ multiplex PCR, lists solely in-frame clones and lacks some. Counted here are fewer than 700,000 clones, roughly 79% occurring once; the ten biggest clones make up around 12%. Sequenced material: PBMCs. Source of these receptors: a middle-aged woman in good health. Some clones in this sample may be carry-over from other donors' samples.

The chain links TRBV18 to TRBJ2-2; D is unclear. The germline gives CDR1 KGHSH, CDR2 LQKENI. V lost 6 bases, J lost 5 bases, and 13 bases lay in between. This CDR3 is 14 amino acids long. CDR3 in amino acids: CASSPISQTGELFF. CDR3 nucleotide sequence: TGTGCCAGCTCGCCCATTAGCCAGACCGGGGAGCTGTTTTTT.

The chain is built from TRBV20-1 and TRBJ1-1; tentative D call: TRBD1 (5 bases). V was shortened by 1 base and J by 10 bases, with 10 bases between the two germline ends. Germline CDR1 reads DFQATT; CDR2 reads SNEGSKA (reference sequence). This CDR3 has 11 amino acids. CDR3 sequence (DNA): TGCAGTGCTAGAGGACAGTTTGGAGCTTTCTTT. It specifies CSARGQFGAFF.

The chain recombines TRBV27 with TRBJ1-2; D not certain. This CDR3 has 15 residues. V lost 5 bases to trimming and J lost 4 bases, with 17 bases between them. The germline CDR1 and CDR2 sequences are MNHEY and SMNVEV (reference sequence). CDR3 sequence (DNA): TGTGCCAGCAGTCTGGGTCCGCCGGCTCTCTATGGCTACACCTTC. It codes for CASSLGPPALYGYTF.

The genes are TRBV7-3 and TRBJ2-3; D uncertain. Germline-derived CDR1 and CDR2 are SGHTA and FQGTGA. CDR3 length equals 13 residues. V dropped 5 bases and J dropped 6 bases, with 12 bases sitting between them. CDR3 region: CASSPTRADTQYF. CDR3 nucleotide sequence: TGTGCCAGCAGCCCCACCCGCGCGGATACGCAGTATTTT.

The V and J genes are TRBV14 and TRBJ2-3; D may be TRBD2 (6 bases). Germline CDR1 is SGHDN and CDR2 is FVKESK. The length of the CDR3 is 11 residues. Trimming removed 2 bases from V and 9 bases from J, with 6 bases in between. This CDR3 reads CASSQSGTQYF. The CDR3 DNA follows: TGTGCCAGCAGCCAAAGCGGGACGCAGTATTTT.

The chain combines TRBV4-2 with TRBJ2-1, with 13 positions matching TRBD2. J was trimmed by 13 bases and V by 1 base; bases with no gene match: 22. This CDR3 region has 20 residues. Germline CDR1 reads LGHNA; CDR2 reads YNFKEQ. As DNA, the CDR3 is TGTGCCAGCAGCCAAGCACAGGCCGGGGGGACTAGCGGGACGACACGCCCCCAGTTCTTC. It yields the protein CASSQAQAGGTSGTTRPQFF.

V is TRBV25-1 and J is TRBJ2-7, with TRBD1 as a possible D gene (5 bases). Germline V gene lookup returns CDR1 MGHDK and CDR2 SYGVNS. Trimming took off 4 bases at V and 2 bases at J, with 9 bases between the two ends. This CDR3 comprises 13 residues. CDR3 region: CASSVAGTYEQYF. In nucleotides, the CDR3 is TGTGCCAGCAGTGTGGCAGGGACCTACGAGCAGTACTTC.

Notes on this clone: A read error likely explains this, since a far larger clone differs by one base. Different DNA sequences within this sample yield the same CDR3. V and J are TRBV29-1 and TRBJ1-1; TRBD1 might be the D (6 bases). Per germline, CDR1 SQVTM and CDR2 ANQGSEA. The CDR3 is 12 amino acids. The CDR3: CSAYFRGTEAFF. CDR3 nucleotide sequence: TGCAGCGCTTACTTCAGGGGTACTGAAGCCTTCTTT.

This clone was detected once. The J gene is TRBJ1-1, the V gene TRBV11-2, with D tentatively TRBD1 (5 bases). CDR1 is SGHAT and CDR2 is FQNNGV in the germline V gene. V gave up 1 base and J gave up 5 bases, with 11 bases separating them. The CDR3 sequence is 14 residues long. The CDR3 DNA reads TGTGCCAGCAGCTTAGTCGGGGGGAATACTGAAGCTTTCTTT. Its protein product is CASSLVGGNTEAFF.

This sequence joins TRBV2 and TRBJ1-5, with no clear D. V lost 5 bases and J 0 bases, leaving 17 bases between the germline ends. Germline values: CDR1 SNHLY, CDR2 FYNNEI. The CDR3 spans 17 residues. CDR3: CASSSRTLRYSNQPQHF. CDR3 nucleotides: TGTGCCAGCAGTTCCCGGACCCTAAGATATAGCAATCAGCCCCAGCATTTT.

Turning to this clone: This sample also contains other DNA sequences that code for the same CDR3. The gene calls are TRBV2 and TRBJ2-1, with a possible D match to TRBD1 (7 bases). This CDR3 comprises 14 residues. Trimming pared 4 bases from V and 3 bases from J, leaving 10 bases between. Germline loops: CDR1 SNHLY, CDR2 FYNNEI. In nucleotides, the CDR3 is TGTGCCAGCAGTGGGCAGGGGGGCTACAATGAGCAGTTCTTC. Encoded protein: CASSGQGGYNEQFF.

The gene calls are TRBV4-1 and TRBJ2-3, with 7 nucleotides matching TRBD1. The J segment lost 5 bases and the V segment lost 1 base, leaving 12 bases of the junction unmatched. This CDR3 comprises 17 residues. Germline V gene data show CDR1 as MGHRA and CDR2 as YSYEKL. The CDR3 bases are TGCGCCAGCAGCCAAGGATTTAGGACAGGAACCCGAGATACGCAGTATTTT. Encoded protein: CASSQGFRTGTRDTQYF.

This rearrangement joins TRBV21-1 to TRBJ2-4; the D call in the table, TRBD2, was not verified against the DNA. TRBV21-1 is recorded as a pseudogene. This CDR3 comprises 15 residues. As DNA, the CDR3 is TGTGCCAGCAGCAAGAAGGCGGGAGACCCTAACATTCAGTACTTC. Its translation: CASSKKAGDPNIQYF.